A single sample gave rise to the 22 T cell receptor beta chains below, sequenced in a study of blood T cell repertoires in COVID-19. The method was immunoSEQ multiplex PCR; TCRdb's version includes in-frame clones alone and lacks a portion of them. This sample has fewer than 50,000 clones, with just over 90% found just once. Material for sequencing was peripheral blood. The receptors shown here come from a man aged 50-60 years with COVID-19, enrolled during active disease.

CDR3 sequence reads: CASSYLPYGTSSYEQYF. The CDR3 bases are TGCGCCAGCAGCTATTTACCTTACGGGACTAGTTCCTACGAGCAGTACTTC. The rearrangement links TRBV5-1 to TRBJ2-7; TRBD2 aligns across 8 bases. J was trimmed by 1 base and V by 3 bases; bases with no gene match: 12. Germline assignment: CDR1 SGHRS and CDR2 YFSETQ. The CDR3 contains 17 residues.

This clone turned up a few times. The chain links TRBV7-9 to TRBJ2-1; 7 bases line up with TRBD1. From germline, CDR1 is SEHNR and CDR2 FQNEAQ (reference sequence). The CDR3 runs to 14 residues. The junction had 1 base not matched to a gene; V was cut back by 1 base and J by 4 bases. The CDR3 coding sequence is TGTGCCAGCAGCTTAGGGACAGGATACAATGAGCAGTTCTTC. Encoded protein: CASSLGTGYNEQFF.

The chain carries TRBV3-1 (or the pseudogene TRBV3-2) and TRBJ2-5, with D maybe TRBD1 (5 bases). Germline assignment: CDR1 LGHDT and CDR2 YNNKEL (reference sequence). The V gene lost 1 base and the J gene lost 0 bases, with 9 bases spanning the gap. CDR3 length equals 15 residues. This CDR3 reads CASSQVRGYQETQYF. The CDR3 nucleotides read TGTGCCAGCAGCCAAGTTAGGGGCTACCAAGAGACCCAGTACTTC.

Remarks on this clone: At the DNA level, this CDR3 is encoded by other sequences in the same sample as well. J is TRBJ1-5 and V is TRBV19; D gene unclear. The CDR3 loop spans 15 amino acids. V lost 1 base and J lost 1, with 8 bases in between. Per the germline V gene, CDR1 is LNHDA and CDR2 is SQIVND (reference sequence). Here the CDR3 reads CASSIGGLSNQPQHF. CDR3 nucleotide sequence: TGTGCCAGTAGTATAGGCGGACTGAGCAATCAGCCCCAGCATTTT.

The gene calls are TRBV9 and TRBJ2-2; no reliable D call. Germline-derived CDR1 and CDR2 are SGDLS and YYNGEE. The germline V and J ends were trimmed by 0 bases and 0 bases, with 9 bases remaining between them. This CDR3 has 16 residues. The CDR3 region is CASSVAAEANTGELFF. The CDR3 nucleotides read TGTGCCAGCAGCGTAGCGGCTGAGGCGAACACCGGGGAGCTGTTTTTT.

The rearrangement links TRBV19 to TRBJ2-3; a weak D match, TRBD1 (6 bases). Germline CDR1 reads LNHDA; CDR2 reads SQIVND (reference sequence). Trimming removed 4 bases at V and 10 bases at J, with 15 bases between. The CDR3 has 13 residues. The CDR3 region has the DNA TGTGCCAGTAGTAGGTGGGACACGAAGGCGCAGTATTTT. This codes for CASSRWDTKAQYF.

This sequence joins TRBV9 and TRBJ1-3; D uncertain. The CDR3 sequence is 14 residues long. V lost 0 bases and J lost 2, with 6 bases in between. CDR1 SGDLS and CDR2 YYNGEE come from the germline V gene. CDR3 in amino acids: CASSVDNAGNTIYF. Here the CDR3 DNA reads TGTGCCAGCAGCGTAGACAACGCTGGAAACACCATATATTTT.

This rearrangement joins TRBV5-1 to TRBJ2-7, with 10 bases lining up with TRBD1. CDR1 is SGHRS and CDR2 is YFSETQ in the germline V gene. The CDR3 spans 15 residues. The V and J ends lost 3 bases and 4 bases, in that order; junction bases with no gene match: 7. DNA for the CDR3: TGCGCCAGCAGCTCCTGGGACAGGGGAAGTTACGAGCAGTACTTC. Translated, it gives CASSSWDRGSYEQYF.

V and J are TRBV7-2 and TRBJ2-2, with 7 bases identical to TRBD2. V was pared by 6 bases and J by 3 bases, with 7 bases of the junction left unmatched. Germline CDR1 reads SGHTA; CDR2 reads FQGNSA. CDR3 length equals 15 residues. In DNA, the CDR3 is TGTGCCAGCAGGCCGGGGCTAGCGGACACCGGGGAGCTGTTTTTT. The encoded protein is CASRPGLADTGELFF. The full variable domain, with the rest looked up from reference TRBV7-2 and TRBJ2-2, is GAGVSQSPSNKVTEKGKDVELRCDPISGHTALYWYRQSLGQGLEFLIYFQGNSAPDKSGLPSDRFSAERTGGSVSTLTIQRTQQEDSAVYLCASRPGLADTGELFFGEGSRLTVL.

The chain employs TRBV27 and TRBJ1-4; TRBD1 agrees at 10 bases. Trimming cost V 8 bases and J 8 bases; bases outside gene matches: 8. Germline CDR1 is MNHEY and CDR2 is SMNVEV (reference sequence). CDR3 length equals 14 residues. Written as DNA, the CDR3 is TGTGCCAGCCGTCGGACAGGGGGTTACGAAAAACTGTTTTTT. Translated: CASRRTGGYEKLFF.

This chain uses TRBV12-3 or TRBV12-4 with TRBJ2-7; perhaps TRBD1 as D (5 bases). V lost 2 bases and J 9 bases, leaving 14 bases between the germline ends. The CDR3 sequence is 13 residues long. The CDR3 nucleotides read TGTGCCAGCAGTTTAACTACAGGATCCGGGCAGTACTTC. It is translated as CASSLTTGSGQYF.

The J gene is TRBJ1-6, the V gene TRBV5-1; 7 bases line up with TRBD1. CDR3 length: 14 residues. Losses at the gene ends were 0 bases for V and 9 bases for J; bases not matched to a gene: 3. Germline CDR1 SGHRS, CDR2 YFSETQ. CDR3 protein: CASSLADRVSPLHF. In DNA form, the CDR3 reads TGCGCCAGCAGCTTGGCCGACAGGGTTTCACCCCTCCACTTT.

This chain links TRBV5-1 with TRBJ1-3; D is unclear. CDR3 size: 16 residues. V lost 4 bases, J lost 0 bases, and 14 bases lay in between. Germline values: CDR1 SGHRS, CDR2 YFSETQ. CDR3 bases: TGCGCCAGCAGCCGCTCAGGTACGGACTCTGGAAACACCATATATTTT. It encodes CASSRSGTDSGNTIYF. Full variable domain (missing parts from reference TRBV5-1 and TRBJ1-3): KAGVTQTPRYLIKTRGQQVTLSCSPISGHRSVSWYQQTPGQGLQFLFEYFSETQRNKGNFPGRFSGRQFSNSRSEMNVSTLELGDSALYLCASSRSGTDSGNTIYFGEGSWLTVV.

The CDR3 loop reads CASSYSFLGGNEQFF. For the CDR3, the DNA is TGTGCCAGCAGTTACTCTTTTTTAGGCGGCAATGAGCAGTTCTTC. V gene TRBV6-5 combines with J gene TRBJ2-1; D not resolved. This CDR3 comprises 15 residues. In germline, CDR1 is MNHEY, CDR2 SVGAGI. With 0 bases removed from V and 6 bases from J, the gap between germline ends came to 12 bases.

This clone was observed once. V gene TRBV10-3 combines with J gene TRBJ2-2; D is possibly TRBD1 (5 bases). This CDR3 has 15 residues. The V end lost 3 bases, the J end lost 6 bases, and 14 bases lay between the germline ends. Germline V lookup: CDR1 ENHRY, CDR2 SYGVKD. This chain's CDR3 is CAISERARAAGELFF. As DNA, the CDR3 is TGTGCCATCAGTGAAAGGGCCAGGGCAGCCGGGGAGCTGTTTTTT.

The chain is built from TRBV5-1 and TRBJ1-1; TRBD1 agrees at 8 bases. Germline V gene lookup returns CDR1 SGHRS and CDR2 YFSETQ. CDR3 length equals 14 residues. Trimming cost V 0 bases and J 6 bases; bases outside gene matches: 4. The CDR3 nucleotides read TGCGCCAGCAGCTTGGACAGGGGGGTCCCTGAAGCTTTCTTT. The encoded protein is CASSLDRGVPEAFF. Variable domain in full (rest from reference TRBV5-1 and TRBJ1-1): KAGVTQTPRYLIKTRGQQVTLSCSPISGHRSVSWYQQTPGQGLQFLFEYFSETQRNKGNFPGRFSGRQFSNSRSEMNVSTLELGDSALYLCASSLDRGVPEAFFGQGTRLTVV.

This chain links TRBV7-2 with TRBJ2-1, with D possibly matching TRBD2 (5 bases). Per the germline V gene, CDR1 is SGHTA and CDR2 is FQGNSA. V lost 3 bases, J lost 0 bases, and 15 bases lay in between. The CDR3 contains 17 residues. CDR3 amino acids: CASSLVMRVPSYNEQFF. The CDR3, as DNA: TGTGCCAGCAGCTTGGTTATGCGGGTACCCTCCTACAATGAGCAGTTCTTC.

CDR3 sequence (DNA): TGTGCCAGCAGACCAGCAGGGGACTATGGCTACACCTTC. This translates into CASRPAGDYGYTF. The chain joins TRBV7-2 to TRBJ1-2, with D possibly being TRBD1 (6 bases). CDR1 SGHTA and CDR2 FQGNSA come from the germline V gene. V shed 6 bases and J shed 3 bases, with 11 bases lying between them. This CDR3 comprises 13 residues.

The chain couples TRBV27 to TRBJ2-1, with 10 bases matching TRBD1. Germline trimming cut 8 bases from V and 3 bases from J; bases unmatched to any gene: 4. The CDR3 sequence is 14 residues long. Germline V CDR1 and CDR2: MNHEY, SMNVEV (reference sequence). The CDR3 reads CASRRDRGYNEQFF. Here the CDR3 DNA reads TGTGCCAGCCGCCGGGACAGGGGCTACAATGAGCAGTTCTTC.

The chain uses TRBV6-5 and TRBJ2-2; D gene unclear. Trimming left V 7 bases short and J 6 bases short, with 6 bases between. Per the germline V gene, CDR1 is MNHEY and CDR2 is SVGAGI. The CDR3 is made up of 11 amino acids. In nucleotides, the CDR3 is TGTGCCAGCAAAAGAGCCGGGGAGCTGTTTTTT. Translated: CASKRAGELFF.

The rearrangement uses TRBV10-3 and TRBJ2-7; D may be TRBD2 (5 bases). CDR3 length: 15 residues. Germline loops: CDR1 ENHRY, CDR2 SYGVKD. V lost 3 bases, J lost 0 bases, and 12 bases lay in between. CDR3 in DNA: TGTGCCATCAGTGATGGTCTGGAGGCCTCCTACGAGCAGTACTTC. This codes for CAISDGLEASYEQYF.

CDR3 DNA: TGTGCCAGCAGCTCCGACACTCCCACAGATACGCAGTATTTT. It codes for CASSSDTPTDTQYF. The rearrangement joins TRBV11-2 to TRBJ2-3; D is unclear. The V end lost 4 bases, the J end lost 2 bases, and 10 bases lay between the germline ends. The CDR3 is 14 amino acids. Germline V gene sequence: CDR1 SGHAT, CDR2 FQNNGV.